The T cell receptor beta chain described here comes from a study of blood T cell repertoires in COVID-19 (dated by TCRdb to 2020 to 2021). About the full investigation: Samples from collaborators originated in the United States, Italy and Spain and spanned both the acute and convalescent phases of COVID-19. The material from the prospective study consisted of cDNA or gDNA derived from T cells, B-cell-depleted T cells, or PBMCs. Deeply sampled blood TCRbeta repertoires from subjects exposed to, actively infected with, or recovered from COVID-19 were included in the dataset. The repertoires were made available in a free public database intended to serve as a resource for research on the immune response to SARS-CoV-2. Samples came from the ongoing ImmuneRACE study (first 160 participants) plus 1,254 subjects from 6 global collaborators. A de-identified subject ID, COVID-19 status, age in years and sex were almost always included in the sample metadata. Where available, HLA class I and class II types were taken from metadata supplied by the sample provider and were not determined by assay-based typing. What the authors observed across the whole study: How much clinical and demographic metadata was included differed by source and by participant, and the metadata was provided uncurated.

As regards this clone: Its cognate antigen has yet to be identified. Per-base quality was not reported, and no clone a single base away is much larger than it.

The germline V gene provides CDR1 MNHEY and CDR2 SVGAGI. V sheds 6 bases and J sheds 7 bases, leaving 16 bases between their ends. Inclusive of the bounding cysteine and phenylalanine, the CDR3 is 14 residues long. Left in the record is the CDR3 DNA by itself, 42 bases read in frame from the first base. TCRbeta CDR3 regions were amplified from genomic DNA using the immunoSEQ Assay, a bias-controlled multiplex PCR. As for how the authors treated the data: The number of nucleated cells in each sample was estimated by amplification of reference gene primers within the assay. To quantify the absolute abundance of each unique TCRbeta CDR3 rearrangement, sequence reads were collapsed and filtered. For each sample, productive Simpson clonality was calculated as the square root of Simpson's diversity index over productive rearrangements. TCRdb obtained this table from immuneACCESS and retained in-frame rearrangements with V and J assigned. These tables miss some clones; where compared with another copy, unresolved V genes account for less than half of the shortfall, and the remainder is unexplained. V, J and clone size are taken as reported in that table, and D and trimming were inferred from the DNA itself. The table for this sample lists over 20,000 clones; under 90% of them were counted only once. The biggest ten clones account for over 5% of the sample.

Each collaborating institution followed its own protocols to collect whole blood in K2EDTA tubes. For TCRbeta analysis, collaborator samples were shipped as frozen whole blood, as isolated PBMCs, or as DNA extracted from either sample type. The sample was peripheral blood. The V and J genes are TRBV6-5 and TRBJ1-5; the D gene is perhaps TRBD1, from 5 matching bases. This clonotype originated in a human donor in a cohort sampled during active COVID-19. Here is the DNA: TGTGCCAGCAGACAGGCGTCGATCGGGCAGCCCCAGCATTTT. Translation gives CASRQASIGQPQHF.